This entry is about one T cell receptor (beta chain). TCRdb keeps only in-frame clones here, not all; method: immunoSEQ multiplex PCR. The sample has hundreds of thousands of clones; 75% to 90% are singletons. The sample originates from a study of blood T cell repertoires in COVID-19. In the study overall: T cells, B-cell-depleted T cells, or PBMCs provided the cDNA or gDNA that served as material.

The CDR3 has 15 residues. Germline loops: CDR1 LNHNV, CDR2 YYDKDF (reference sequence). Deletions cut 0 bases from V and 4 bases from J, with 12 bases between. Each recovered donor of Cohort 3 presented with two negative PCRs, clearance, or symptom resolution. The sequence derives from a woman between 18 and 29 years old who had recovered from COVID-19. The V gene is TRBV15, the J gene TRBJ1-1, with D perhaps matching TRBD1 (5 bases). Sequenced: PBMCs or T cells enriched from blood (not recorded which). The CDR3 spells CATSRDPRVGTEAFF. The CDR3 DNA follows: TGTGCCACCAGCAGAGATCCCAGGGTTGGCACTGAAGCTTTCTTT.